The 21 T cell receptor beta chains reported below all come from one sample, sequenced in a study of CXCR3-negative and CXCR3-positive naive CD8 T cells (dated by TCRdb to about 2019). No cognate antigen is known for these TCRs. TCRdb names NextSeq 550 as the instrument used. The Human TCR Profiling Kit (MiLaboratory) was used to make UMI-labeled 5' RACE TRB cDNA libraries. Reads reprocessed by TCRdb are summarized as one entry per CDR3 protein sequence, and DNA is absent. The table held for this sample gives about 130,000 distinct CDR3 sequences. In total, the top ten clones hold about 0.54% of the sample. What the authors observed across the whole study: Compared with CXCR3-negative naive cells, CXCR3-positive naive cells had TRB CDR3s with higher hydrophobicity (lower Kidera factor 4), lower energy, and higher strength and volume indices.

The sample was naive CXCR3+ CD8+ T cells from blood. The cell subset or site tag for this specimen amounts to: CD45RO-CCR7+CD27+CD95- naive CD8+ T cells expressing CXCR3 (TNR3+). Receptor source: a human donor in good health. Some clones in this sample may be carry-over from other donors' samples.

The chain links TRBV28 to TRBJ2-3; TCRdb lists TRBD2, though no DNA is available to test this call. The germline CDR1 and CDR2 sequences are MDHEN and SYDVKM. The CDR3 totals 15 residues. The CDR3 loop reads CASSLTSGLTDTQYF.

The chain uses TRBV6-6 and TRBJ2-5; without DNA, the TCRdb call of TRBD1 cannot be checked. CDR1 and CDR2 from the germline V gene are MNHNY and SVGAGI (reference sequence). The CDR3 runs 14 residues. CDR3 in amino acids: CASSQGQGQETQYF.

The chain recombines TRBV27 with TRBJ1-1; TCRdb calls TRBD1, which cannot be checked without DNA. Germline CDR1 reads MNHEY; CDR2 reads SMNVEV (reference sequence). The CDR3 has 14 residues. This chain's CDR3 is CASSLFASGTEAFF.

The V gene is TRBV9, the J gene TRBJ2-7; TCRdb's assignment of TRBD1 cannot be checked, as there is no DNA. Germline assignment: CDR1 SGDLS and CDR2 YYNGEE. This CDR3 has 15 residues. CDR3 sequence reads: CASSATGGNYYEQYF.

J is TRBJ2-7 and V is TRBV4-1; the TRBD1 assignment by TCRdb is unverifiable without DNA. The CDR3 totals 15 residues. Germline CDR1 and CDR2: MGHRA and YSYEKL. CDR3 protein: CASSQGTGVWYEQYF.

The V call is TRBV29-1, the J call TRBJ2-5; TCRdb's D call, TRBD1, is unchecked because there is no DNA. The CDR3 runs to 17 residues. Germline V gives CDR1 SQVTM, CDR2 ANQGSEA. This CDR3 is CSVEGEPGLLIQETQYF. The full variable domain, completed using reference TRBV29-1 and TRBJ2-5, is SAVISQKPSRDICQRGTSLTIQCQVDSQVTMMFWYRQQPGQSLTLIATANQGSEATYESGFVIDKFPISRPNLTFSTLTVSNMSPEDSSIYLCSVEGEPGLLIQETQYFGPGTRLLVL.

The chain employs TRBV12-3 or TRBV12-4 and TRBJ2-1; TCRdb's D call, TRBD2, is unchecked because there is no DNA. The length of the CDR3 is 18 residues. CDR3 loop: CASRNPGTSGGAGNEQFF.

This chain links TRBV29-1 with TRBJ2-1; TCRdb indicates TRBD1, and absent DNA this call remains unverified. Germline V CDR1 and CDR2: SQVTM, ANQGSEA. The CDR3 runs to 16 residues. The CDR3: CSVGVGQGDTYNEQFF.

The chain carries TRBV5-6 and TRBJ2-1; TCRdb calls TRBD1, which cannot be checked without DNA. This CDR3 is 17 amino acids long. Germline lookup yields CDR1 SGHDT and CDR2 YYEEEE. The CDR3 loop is CASSSIAGTADYNEQFF.

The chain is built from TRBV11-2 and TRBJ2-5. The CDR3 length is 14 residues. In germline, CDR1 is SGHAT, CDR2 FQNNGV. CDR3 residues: CASSLALGQETQYF.

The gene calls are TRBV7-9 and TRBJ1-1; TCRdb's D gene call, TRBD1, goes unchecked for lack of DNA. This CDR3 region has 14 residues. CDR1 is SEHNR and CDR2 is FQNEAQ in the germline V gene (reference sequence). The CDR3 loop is CASSLTTGSTEAFF.

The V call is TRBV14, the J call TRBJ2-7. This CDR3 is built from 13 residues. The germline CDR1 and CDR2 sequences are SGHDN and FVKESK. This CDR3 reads CASSQERNYEQYF.

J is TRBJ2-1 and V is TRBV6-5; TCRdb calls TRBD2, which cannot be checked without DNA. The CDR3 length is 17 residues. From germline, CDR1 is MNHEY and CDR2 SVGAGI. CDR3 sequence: CASSYRPGTSRHNEQFF.

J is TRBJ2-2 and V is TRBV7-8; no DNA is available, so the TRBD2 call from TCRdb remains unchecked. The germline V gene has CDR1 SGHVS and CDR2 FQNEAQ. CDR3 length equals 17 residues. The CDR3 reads CASSLARLAADTGELFF.

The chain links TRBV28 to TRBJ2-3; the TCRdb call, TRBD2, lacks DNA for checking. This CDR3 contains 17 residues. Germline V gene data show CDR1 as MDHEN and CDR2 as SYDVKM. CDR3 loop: CASSPPTSGGITDTQYF.

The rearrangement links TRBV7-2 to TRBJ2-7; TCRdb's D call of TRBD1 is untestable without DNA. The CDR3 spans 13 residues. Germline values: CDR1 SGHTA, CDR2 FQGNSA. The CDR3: CASSPLGPYEQYF.

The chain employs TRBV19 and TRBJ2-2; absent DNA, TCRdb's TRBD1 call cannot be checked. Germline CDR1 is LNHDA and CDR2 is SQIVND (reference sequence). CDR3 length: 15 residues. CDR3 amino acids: CASSPWDREREELFF.

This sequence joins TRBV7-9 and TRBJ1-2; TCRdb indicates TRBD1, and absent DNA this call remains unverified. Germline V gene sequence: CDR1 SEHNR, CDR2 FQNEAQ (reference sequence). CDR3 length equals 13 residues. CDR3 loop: CASDETEAYGYTF.

The CDR3 sequence is CASSLFGQSKLYEQYF. The genes are TRBV7-9 and TRBJ2-7; TCRdb designates TRBD1, a call that cannot be tested without DNA. CDR1 is SEHNR, CDR2 FQNEAQ, per germline (reference sequence). CDR3 length: 16 amino acids.

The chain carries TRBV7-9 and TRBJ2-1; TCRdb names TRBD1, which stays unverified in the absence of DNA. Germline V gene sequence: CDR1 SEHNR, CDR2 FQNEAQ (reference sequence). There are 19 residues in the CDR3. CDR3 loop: CASSHNSPDSSSSYNEQFF.

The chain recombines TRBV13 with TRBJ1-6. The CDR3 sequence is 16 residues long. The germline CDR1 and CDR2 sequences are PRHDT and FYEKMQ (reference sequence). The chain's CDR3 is CASSLGQYQQNSPLHF.